These T cell receptor beta chains were read from a single sample in a study of cytomegalovirus exposure and HLA in healthy donors. Profiling relied on immunoSEQ multiplex PCR, and the TCRdb table lists in-frame clones only, not all of them. Of about 140,000 clones in the sample, roughly 80% are singletons; the top ten hold about 3.5%. Sequencing input: PBMCs. Source of these receptors: a man aged 35 to 55 in good health and CMV-seronegative. The CDR3 runs from the conserved cysteine through the conserved F or W. Fields, in order: V gene, D gene, J gene, clone size, CDR3 DNA, CDR3 protein. D genes are given only for firm matches. Clone size is shown for a subset of rows, as once, few, many or a class of expanded clone.

TRBV19	TRBD1	TRBJ1-5	NA	TGTGCCAGTAGTAGGGACAGGATTCAGCCCCAGCATTTT	CASSRDRIQPQHF
TRBV7-2	NA	TRBJ2-7	NA	TGTGCCAGCAGCTCAACCGCCCCGGGGCAGTACTTC	CASSSTAPGQYF
TRBV9	NA	TRBJ2-1	NA	TGTGCCAGCAGCCGTTACTTACTAGCCGACGCGGCGAATGAGCAGTTCTTC	CASSRYLLADAANEQFF
TRBV11-2	TRBD1	TRBJ2-7	once	TGTGCCAGCAGCTTAATCTTTTGGACAGGGGGTCAAGCCCACTACGAGCAGTACTTC	CASSLIFWTGGQAHYEQYF
TRBV21-1	NA	TRBJ1-5	NA	TGTGCCAGCAGCAAGGCCCCTGCCATTGGGGGGTTTAGGGGCAATCAGCCCCAGCATTTT	CASSKAPAIGGFRGNQPQHF
TRBV10-3	NA	TRBJ1-5	once	TGTGCCATCAGTGAGTCCCGGCTCGCCGGGGGGAACAATCAGCCCCAGCATTTT	CAISESRLAGGNNQPQHF
TRBV19	TRBD1	TRBJ1-1	NA	TGTGCCAGTAGTCTAATGGCCGGACAGGGACCGAGCATGAACACTGAAGCTTTCTTT	CASSLMAGQGPSMNTEAFF
TRBV6-5	TRBD1	TRBJ1-2	NA	TGTGCCAGCAGCACCCAGGGGGATGGCTACACCTTC	CASSTQGDGYTF
TRBV7-2	TRBD2	TRBJ2-7	NA	TGTGCCAGCAGCGTGGGCAAGCGGGGGTGGTACGAGCAGTACTTC	CASSVGKRGWYEQYF
TRBV7-9	NA	TRBJ1-5	NA	TGTGCCAGCAGCAGGGACATATATCAGCCCCAGCATTTT	CASSRDIYQPQHF
TRBV7-9	NA	TRBJ2-7	NA	TGTGCCAGCCGGACAAATTTCGGTTACAATAACTCCTACGAGCAGTACTTC	CASRTNFGYNNSYEQYF
TRBV5-1	TRBD2	TRBJ2-3	NA	TGCGCCAGCAGCCCCCCCCTAGCGGGGTCGGCAGATACGCAGTATTTT	CASSPPLAGSADTQYF
TRBV7-2	TRBD1	TRBJ2-2	NA	TGTGCCAGCAGCTTATTTGCAGGGGGCATTTCCGGGGAGCTGTTTTTT	CASSLFAGGISGELFF
TRBV6-1	NA	TRBJ1-1	NA	TGTGCCAGCAGAGATACTTCAGGGGTGGAAGCTTTCTTT	CASRDTSGVEAFF
TRBV29-1	NA	TRBJ1-1	NA	TGCAGCGTTGAAGTAGGACTGGCGAACACTGAAGCTTTCTTT	CSVEVGLANTEAFF